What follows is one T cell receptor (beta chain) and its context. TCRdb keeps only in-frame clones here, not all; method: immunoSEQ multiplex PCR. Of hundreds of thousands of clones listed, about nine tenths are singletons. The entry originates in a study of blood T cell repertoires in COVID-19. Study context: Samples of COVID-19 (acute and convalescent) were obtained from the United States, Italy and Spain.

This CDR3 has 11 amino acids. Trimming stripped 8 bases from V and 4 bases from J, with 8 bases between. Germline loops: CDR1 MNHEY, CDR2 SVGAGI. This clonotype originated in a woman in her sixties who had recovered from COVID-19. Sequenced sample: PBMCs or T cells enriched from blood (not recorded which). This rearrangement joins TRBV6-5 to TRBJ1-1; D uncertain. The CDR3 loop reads CASLGGTEAFF. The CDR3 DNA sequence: TGTGCCAGCCTTGGAGGCACTGAAGCTTTCTTT.